Here is one T cell receptor beta chain with its context. The antigen is not known. With V trimmed by 1 base and J by 4 bases, 0 bases remained unmatched. The CDR3 totals 13 residues. Germline V CDR1 and CDR2: GTSNPN, SVGIG (reference sequence). The sample comes from a study of cytomegalovirus exposure and HLA in healthy donors. Sequenced by immunoSEQ multiplex PCR; TCRdb stores in-frame clones only, minus some. The table has 200,000 to 250,000 clones, roughly 85% seen once. Study findings and constraints: First-cohort TCR clusters tended to co-occur in the approximately 110 validation repertoires, a later analysis found. Reports indicated that the classifier achieved high specificity and sensitivity in diagnosing cytomegalovirus status. Rare TCR sequences dominated, though some public TCRs recurred in many donors. The investigators catalogued 150 to 200 TCR beta chains as cytomegalovirus-associated.

The chain combines TRBV30 with TRBJ2-7, with 11 bases matching TRBD1. Sample: PBMCs. This clonotype was obtained from a woman aged 18 to 35 in good health and CMV-seronegative. The CDR3 loop reads CAWSGDRGYEQYF. CDR3 DNA: TGTGCCTGGAGTGGGGACAGGGGGTACGAGCAGTACTTC.